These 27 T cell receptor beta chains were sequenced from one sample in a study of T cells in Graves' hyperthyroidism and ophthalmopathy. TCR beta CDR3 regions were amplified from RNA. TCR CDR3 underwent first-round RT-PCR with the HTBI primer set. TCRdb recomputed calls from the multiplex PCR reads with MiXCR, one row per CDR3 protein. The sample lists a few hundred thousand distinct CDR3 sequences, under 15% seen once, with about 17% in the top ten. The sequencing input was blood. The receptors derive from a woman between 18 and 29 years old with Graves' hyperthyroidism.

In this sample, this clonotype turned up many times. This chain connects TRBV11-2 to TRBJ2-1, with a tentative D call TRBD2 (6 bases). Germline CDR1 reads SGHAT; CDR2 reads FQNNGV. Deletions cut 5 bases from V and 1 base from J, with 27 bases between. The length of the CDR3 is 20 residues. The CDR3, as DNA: TGTGCCAGCAGCGGGCCCGGCGGTAGCGGAACCTGGGGTTCCTACAATGAGCAGTTCTTC. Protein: CASSGPGGSGTWGSYNEQFF.

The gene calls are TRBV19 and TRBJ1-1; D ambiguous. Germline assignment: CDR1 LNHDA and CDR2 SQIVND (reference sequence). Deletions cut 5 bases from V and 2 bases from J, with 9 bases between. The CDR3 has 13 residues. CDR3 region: CASSDRRNTEAFF. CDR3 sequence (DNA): TGTGCCAGTAGTGACCGGAGAAACACTGAAGCTTTCTTT.

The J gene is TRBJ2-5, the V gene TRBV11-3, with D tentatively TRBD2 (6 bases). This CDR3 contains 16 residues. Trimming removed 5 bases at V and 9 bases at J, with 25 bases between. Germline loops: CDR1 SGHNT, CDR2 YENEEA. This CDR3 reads CASSPHWTMRSAAQYF. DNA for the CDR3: TGTGCCAGCAGCCCCCACTGGACTATGCGTTCGGCGGCCCAGTACTTC.

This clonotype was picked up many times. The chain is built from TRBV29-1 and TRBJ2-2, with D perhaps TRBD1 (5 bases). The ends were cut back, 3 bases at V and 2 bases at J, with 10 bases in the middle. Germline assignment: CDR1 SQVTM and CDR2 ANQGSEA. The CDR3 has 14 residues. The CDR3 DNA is TGCAGCGTTGAGGGTCAGGGTAACACCGGGGAGCTGTTTTTT. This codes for CSVEGQGNTGELFF.

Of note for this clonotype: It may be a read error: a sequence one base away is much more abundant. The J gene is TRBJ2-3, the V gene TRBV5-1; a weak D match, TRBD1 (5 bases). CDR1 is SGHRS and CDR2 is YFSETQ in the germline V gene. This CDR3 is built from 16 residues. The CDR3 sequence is CASSLVRDASTDTQYF. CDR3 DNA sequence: TGTGCCAGCAGCCTCGTCAGGGATGCTAGCACAGATACGCAGTATTTT.

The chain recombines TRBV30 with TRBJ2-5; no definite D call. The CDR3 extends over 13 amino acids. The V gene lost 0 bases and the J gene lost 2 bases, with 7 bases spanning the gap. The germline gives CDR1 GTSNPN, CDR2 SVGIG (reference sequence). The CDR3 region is CAWSVLGQETQYF. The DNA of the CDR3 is TGTGCCTGGAGTGTATTGGGACAAGAGACCCAGTACTTC.

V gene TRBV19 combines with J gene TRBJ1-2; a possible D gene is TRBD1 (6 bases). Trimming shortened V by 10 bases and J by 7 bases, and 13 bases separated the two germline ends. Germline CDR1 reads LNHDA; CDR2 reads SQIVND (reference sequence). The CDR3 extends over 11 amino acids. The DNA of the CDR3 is TGTGCCATTACGACAGGACTTGGCTACACCTTC. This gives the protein CAITTGLGYTF. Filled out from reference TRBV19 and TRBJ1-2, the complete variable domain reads DGGITQSPKYLFRKEGQNVTLSCEQNLNHDAMYWYRQDPGQGLRLIYYSQIVNDFQKGDIAEGYSVSREKKESFPLTVTSAQKNPTAFYLCAITTGLGYTFGSGTRLTVV.

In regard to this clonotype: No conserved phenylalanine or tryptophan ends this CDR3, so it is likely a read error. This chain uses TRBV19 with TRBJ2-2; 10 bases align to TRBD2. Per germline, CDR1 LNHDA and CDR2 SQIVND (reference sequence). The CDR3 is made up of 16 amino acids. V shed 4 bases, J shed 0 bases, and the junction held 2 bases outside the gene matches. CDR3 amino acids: CASSTLAGTNTGELFL. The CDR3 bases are TGTGCCAGTAGTACACTAGCGGGGACGAACACCGGGGAGCTGTTTTTA.

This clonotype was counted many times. CDR3 nucleotide sequence: TGTGCCAGCAGCACCCAAACGGCCGAAGGCCAGTACTTC. Translated, it gives CASSTQTAEGQYF. V usage is TRBV7-9 and J usage is TRBJ2-5; unclear D gene. The CDR3 is 13 amino acids. Germline CDR1 is SEHNR and CDR2 is FQNEAQ (reference sequence). Deletions cut 5 bases from V and 10 bases from J, with 17 bases between.

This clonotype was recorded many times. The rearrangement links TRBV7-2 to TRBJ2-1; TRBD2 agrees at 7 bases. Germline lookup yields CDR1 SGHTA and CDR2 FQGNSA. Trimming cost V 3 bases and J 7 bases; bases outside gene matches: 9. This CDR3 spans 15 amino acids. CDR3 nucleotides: TGTGCCAGCAGCTTCGGGGGAGGGCCTTGGAATGAGCAGTTCTTC. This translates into CASSFGGGPWNEQFF.

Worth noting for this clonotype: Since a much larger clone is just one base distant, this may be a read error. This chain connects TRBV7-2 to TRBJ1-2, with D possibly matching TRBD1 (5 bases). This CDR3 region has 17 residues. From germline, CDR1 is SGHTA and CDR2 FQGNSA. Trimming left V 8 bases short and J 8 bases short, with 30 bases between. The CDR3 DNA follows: TGTGCCAGCTGCTCCCTGGGGGGGGTGTTCAGTATATTGGGCTACACCTTC. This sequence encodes CASCSLGGVFSILGYTF.

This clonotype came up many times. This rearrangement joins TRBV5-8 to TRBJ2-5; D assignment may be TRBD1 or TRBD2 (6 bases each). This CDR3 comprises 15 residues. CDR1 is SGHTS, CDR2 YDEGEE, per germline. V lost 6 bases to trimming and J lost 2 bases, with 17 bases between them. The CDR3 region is CASNVGQTSQETQYF. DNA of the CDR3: TGTGCCAGCAACGTAGGACAGACTAGTCAAGAGACCCAGTACTTC.

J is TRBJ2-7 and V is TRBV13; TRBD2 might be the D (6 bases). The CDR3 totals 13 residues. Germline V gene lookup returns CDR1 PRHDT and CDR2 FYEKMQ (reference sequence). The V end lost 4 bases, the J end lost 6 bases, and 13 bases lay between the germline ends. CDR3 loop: CASSSDGRGEQYV. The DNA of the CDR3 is TGTGCCAGCAGCTCGGACGGGCGGGGCGAGCAGTACGTC.

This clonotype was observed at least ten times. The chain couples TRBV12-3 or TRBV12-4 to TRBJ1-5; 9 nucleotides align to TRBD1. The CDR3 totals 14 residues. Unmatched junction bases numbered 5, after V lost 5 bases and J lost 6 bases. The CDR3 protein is CASSQTGGSQPQHF. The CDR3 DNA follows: TGTGCCAGCAGTCAAACAGGGGGCAGTCAGCCCCAGCATTTT.

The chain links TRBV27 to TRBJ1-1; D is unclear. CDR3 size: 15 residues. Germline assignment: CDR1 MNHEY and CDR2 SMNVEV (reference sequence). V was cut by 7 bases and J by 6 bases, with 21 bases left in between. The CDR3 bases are TGTGCCAGCAACCTCCCCGGCGCGAGCAAAGCTGAAGCTTTCTTT. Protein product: CASNLPGASKAEAFF.

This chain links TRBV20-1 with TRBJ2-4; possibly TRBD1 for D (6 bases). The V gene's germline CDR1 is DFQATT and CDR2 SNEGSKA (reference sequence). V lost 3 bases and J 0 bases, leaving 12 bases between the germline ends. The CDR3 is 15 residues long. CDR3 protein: CSASDRFEAKNIQYF. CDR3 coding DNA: TGCAGTGCTAGTGACAGGTTTGAAGCCAAAAACATTCAGTACTTC.

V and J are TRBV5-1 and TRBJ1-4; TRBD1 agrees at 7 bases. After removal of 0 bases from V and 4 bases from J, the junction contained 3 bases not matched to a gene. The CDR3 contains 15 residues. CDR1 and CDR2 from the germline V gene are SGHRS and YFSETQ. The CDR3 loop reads CASSLGDRDNEKLFF. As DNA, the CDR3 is TGCGCCAGCAGCTTGGGCGACAGGGATAATGAAAAACTGTTTTTT.

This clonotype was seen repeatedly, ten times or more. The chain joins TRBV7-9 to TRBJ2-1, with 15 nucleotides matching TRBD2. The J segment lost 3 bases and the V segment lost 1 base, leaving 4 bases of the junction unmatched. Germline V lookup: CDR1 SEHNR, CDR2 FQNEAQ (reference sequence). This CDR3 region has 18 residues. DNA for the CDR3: TGTGCCAGCAGCTTAGGGGGGACTAGCGGGGGGAACTACAATGAGCAGTTCTTC. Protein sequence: CASSLGGTSGGNYNEQFF. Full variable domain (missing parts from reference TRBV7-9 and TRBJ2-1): DTGVSQNPRHKITKRGQNVTFRCDPISEHNRLYWYRQTLGQGPEFLTYFQNEAQLEKSRLLSDRFSAERPKGSFSTLEIQRTEQGDSAMYLCASSLGGTSGGNYNEQFFGPGTRLTVL.

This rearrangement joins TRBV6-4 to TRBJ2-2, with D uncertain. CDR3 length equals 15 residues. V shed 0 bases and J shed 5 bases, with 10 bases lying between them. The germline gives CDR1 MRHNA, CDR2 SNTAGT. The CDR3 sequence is CASSDSRPATGELFF. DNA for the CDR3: TGTGCCAGCAGTGACTCGAGGCCTGCTACCGGGGAGCTGTTTTTT.

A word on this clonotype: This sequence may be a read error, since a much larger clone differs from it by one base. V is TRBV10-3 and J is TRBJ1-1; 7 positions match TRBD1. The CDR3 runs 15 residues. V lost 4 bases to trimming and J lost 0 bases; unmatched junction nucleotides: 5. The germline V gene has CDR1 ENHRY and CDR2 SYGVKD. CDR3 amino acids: CAISGRTGMNTEAFF. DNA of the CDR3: TGTGCCATCAGTGGCCGGACAGGAATGAACACTGAAGCTTTCTTT.

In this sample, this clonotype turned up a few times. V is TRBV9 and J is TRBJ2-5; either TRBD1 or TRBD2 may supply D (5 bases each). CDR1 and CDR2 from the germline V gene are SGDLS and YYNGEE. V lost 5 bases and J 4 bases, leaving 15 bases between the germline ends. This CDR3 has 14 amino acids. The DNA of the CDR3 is TGTGCCAGCAGTCCCCCGAGGGGCGGAGAGACCCAGTACTTC. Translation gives CASSPPRGGETQYF.

In nucleotides, the CDR3 is TGCGCCAGCAGCGTCGACAATCACTACGAGCAGTACTTC. It specifies CASSVDNHYEQYF. V and J are TRBV5-1 and TRBJ2-7; no clear D gene. This CDR3 is built from 13 residues. V was trimmed by 4 bases and J by 3 bases, leaving 11 bases between them. Germline-derived CDR1 and CDR2 are SGHRS and YFSETQ.

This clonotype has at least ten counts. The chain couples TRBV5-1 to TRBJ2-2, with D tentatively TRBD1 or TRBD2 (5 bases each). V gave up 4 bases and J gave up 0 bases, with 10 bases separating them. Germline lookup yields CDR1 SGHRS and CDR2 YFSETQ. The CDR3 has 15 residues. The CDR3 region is CASSQGRSNTGELFF. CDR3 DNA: TGCGCCAGCAGCCAGGGACGGTCGAACACCGGGGAGCTGTTTTTT.

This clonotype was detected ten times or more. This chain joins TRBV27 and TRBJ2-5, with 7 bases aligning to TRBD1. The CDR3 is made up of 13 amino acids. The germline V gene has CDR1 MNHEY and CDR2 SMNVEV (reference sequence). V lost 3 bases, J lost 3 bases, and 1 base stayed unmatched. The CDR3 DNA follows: TGTGCCAGCAGTTTCGACAGGGAAGAGACCCAGTACTTC. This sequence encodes CASSFDREETQYF.

CDR3 sequence (DNA): TGTGCCAGCAGTCCGACCCCTGGCTATTCACCCCTCCACTTT. It specifies CASSPTPGYSPLHF. The rearrangement links TRBV2 to TRBJ1-6; no definite D call. Trimming took 5 bases from V and 8 from J, leaving 13 bases between them. CDR1 and CDR2 (germline): SNHLY, FYNNEI. The CDR3 has 14 residues.

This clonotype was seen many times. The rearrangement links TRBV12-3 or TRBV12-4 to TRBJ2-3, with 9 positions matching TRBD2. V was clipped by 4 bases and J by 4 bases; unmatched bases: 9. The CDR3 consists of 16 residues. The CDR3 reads CASSWGISGRADTQYF. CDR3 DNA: TGTGCCAGCAGTTGGGGGATTAGCGGGAGAGCAGATACGCAGTATTTT.

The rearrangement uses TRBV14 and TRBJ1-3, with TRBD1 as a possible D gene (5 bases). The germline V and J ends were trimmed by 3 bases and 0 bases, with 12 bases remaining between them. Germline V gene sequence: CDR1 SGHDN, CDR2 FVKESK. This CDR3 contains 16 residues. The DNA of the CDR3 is TGTGCCAGCAGCCAGGGGGAGGGGCCCTCTGGAAACACCATATATTTT. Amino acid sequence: CASSQGEGPSGNTIYF.